The clone carrying this TCR beta chain was detected only a few times. The sample comes from a study of healthy donors' naive CD4 and CD8 T cells. TCR libraries were built from approximately 0.45 ug of total RNA by linear amplification. One entry per CDR3 protein results from TCRdb running MiXCR on the reads. The table has around 180,000 distinct CDR3 sequences, about 70% seen once. The CDR3 has 15 residues. V was pared by 5 bases and J by 4 bases, with 15 bases between. Looked up from germline, CDR1 is MNHNS and CDR2 is SASEGT. The chain links TRBV6-1 to TRBJ2-1; tentatively, D is TRBD2 (5 bases). The receptor was isolated from a pool of human donors in good health; the sample pools cells from several healthy donors. The sample was naive CD4+ and CD8+ T cells sorted from blood, pooled from several donors. The CDR3 coding sequence is TGTGCCAGCAGTTTAAGACGCGAGGGTTACAATGAGCAGTTCTTC. Protein product: CASSLRREGYNEQFF.